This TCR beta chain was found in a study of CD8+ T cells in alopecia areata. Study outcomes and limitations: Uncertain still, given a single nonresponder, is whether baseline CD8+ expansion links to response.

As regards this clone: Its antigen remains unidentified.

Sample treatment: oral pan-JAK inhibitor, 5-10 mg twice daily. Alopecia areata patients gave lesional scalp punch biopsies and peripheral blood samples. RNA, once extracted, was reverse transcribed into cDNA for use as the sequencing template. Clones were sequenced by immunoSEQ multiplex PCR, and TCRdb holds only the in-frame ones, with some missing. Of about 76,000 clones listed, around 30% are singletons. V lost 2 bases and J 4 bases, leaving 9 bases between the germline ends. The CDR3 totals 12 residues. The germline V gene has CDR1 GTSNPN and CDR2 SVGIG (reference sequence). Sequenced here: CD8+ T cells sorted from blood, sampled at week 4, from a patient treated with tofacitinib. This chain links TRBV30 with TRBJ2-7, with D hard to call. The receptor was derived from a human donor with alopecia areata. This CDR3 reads CAWSTLSYEQYF. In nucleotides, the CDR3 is TGTGCCTGGAGTACCCTATCATACGAGCAGTACTTC.